These 17 T cell receptor beta chains originate from one sample sequenced in a study of CD8+ T cells in alopecia areata. Treatment indicated: oral pan-JAK inhibitor, 5-10 mg twice daily. After isolation, RNA underwent reverse transcription to generate cDNA as the sequencing template. Some clones are missing from TCRdb's copy, which holds only in-frame ones; the method was immunoSEQ multiplex PCR. The sample holds 90,000 or so clones, 44% seen once. The sample in question was CD8+ T cells sorted from blood, obtained at week 24, from a patient treated with tofacitinib. These receptors came from a human donor with alopecia areata.

The chain recombines TRBV11-1 with TRBJ2-7, with D hard to call. Deletions cut 1 base from V and 4 bases from J, with 2 bases between. The germline gives CDR1 SGHAT, CDR2 FQDESV (reference sequence). CDR3 length: 11 amino acids. CDR3 sequence reads: CASSLDYEQYF. DNA of the CDR3: TGTGCCAGCAGCTTAGATTACGAGCAGTACTTC.

The rearrangement links TRBV9 to TRBJ2-2; possibly TRBD1 or TRBD2 for D (5 bases each). This CDR3 comprises 15 residues. Per the germline V gene, CDR1 is SGDLS and CDR2 is YYNGEE. The germline V and J ends were trimmed by 2 bases and 1 base, with 9 bases remaining between them. CDR3 in amino acids: CASSVRDRNTGELFF. The CDR3 DNA sequence: TGTGCCAGCAGCGTCCGGGACCGGAACACCGGGGAGCTGTTTTTT.

The chain links TRBV6-1 to TRBJ2-7; TRBD1 is a possible D gene (6 bases). CDR1 and CDR2 from the germline V gene are MNHNS and SASEGT. V lost 5 bases and J lost 3, with 17 bases in between. CDR3 size: 15 residues. CDR3 region: CASSTPGQLFYEQYF. CDR3 coding DNA: TGTGCCAGCAGTACTCCGGGACAACTATTCTACGAGCAGTACTTC.

The rearrangement joins TRBV30 to TRBJ2-2; TRBD1 matches 8 bases. Germline CDR1 is GTSNPN and CDR2 is SVGIG (reference sequence). The CDR3 is made up of 12 amino acids. Trimming took 7 bases from V and 11 from J; bases not matched to a gene: 9. The CDR3, as DNA: TGTGCCTCAAATGGACAGGGCGGAGAGCTGTTTTTT. Encoded protein: CASNGQGGELFF.

This chain uses TRBV28 with TRBJ2-5, with D maybe TRBD2 (6 bases). The V end lost 4 bases, the J end lost 4 bases, and 22 bases lay between the germline ends. CDR3 size: 17 residues. Per germline, CDR1 MDHEN and CDR2 SYDVKM. This CDR3 is CASSSRWDGGVGETQYF. The CDR3 DNA sequence: TGTGCCAGCAGTTCCCGCTGGGACGGAGGGGTGGGAGAGACCCAGTACTTC.

This clone was seen only a few times. The rearrangement uses TRBV12-5 and TRBJ1-5, with D hard to call. The CDR3 contains 12 residues. Trimming shortened V by 2 bases and J by 6 bases, and 5 bases separated the two germline ends. Germline V gene sequence: CDR1 LGHNT, CDR2 FRNRAP. CDR3 coding DNA: TGTGCTAGTGGTTTGCTTGGTCAGCCCCAGCATTTT. Its translation is CASGLLGQPQHF.

This chain connects TRBV5-6 to TRBJ1-5; tentatively, D is TRBD1 (5 bases). This CDR3 comprises 12 residues. CDR1 is SGHDT and CDR2 is YYEEEE in the germline V gene. Trimming removed 4 bases from V and 6 bases from J, with 8 bases in between. CDR3: CASSPGGQPQHF. The CDR3 nucleotides read TGTGCCAGCAGCCCCGGGGGTCAGCCCCAGCATTTT.

The chain has TRBV29-1 and TRBJ1-1, with D uncertain. The CDR3 extends over 12 amino acids. Germline CDR1 reads SQVTM; CDR2 reads ANQGSEA. V was pared by 5 bases and J by 6 bases, with 13 bases between. CDR3 sequence: CSVFSGGAEAFF. In nucleotides, the CDR3 is TGCAGCGTTTTCTCCGGCGGCGCTGAAGCTTTCTTT.

The rearrangement joins TRBV15 to TRBJ2-3; 9 bases line up with TRBD2. The CDR3 spans 14 residues. CDR1 is LNHNV and CDR2 is YYDKDF in the germline V gene (reference sequence). The V and J ends lost 4 bases and 4 bases, in that order; junction bases with no gene match: 3. In nucleotides, the CDR3 is TGTGCCACCAGCAACGCGGGAGGGGCAGATACGCAGTATTTT. It codes for CATSNAGGADTQYF.

This sequence joins TRBV7-9 and TRBJ1-3, with unresolved D. The V end was cut by 0 bases, the J end by 4 bases, with 1 base between. The CDR3 contains 12 residues. The germline gives CDR1 SEHNR, CDR2 FQNEAQ (reference sequence). CDR3 sequence reads: CASSLAGNTIYF. CDR3 in DNA: TGTGCCAGCAGCTTAGCCGGAAACACCATATATTTT.

V gene TRBV4-1 combines with J gene TRBJ2-3; 10 positions match TRBD2. CDR1 MGHRA and CDR2 YSYEKL come from the germline V gene. J was trimmed by 14 bases and V by 1 base; bases with no gene match: 18. This CDR3 is built from 17 residues. This CDR3 is CASSQADFTSGEYKVYF. The CDR3 coding sequence is TGCGCCAGCAGCCAAGCAGATTTTACTAGCGGGGAATATAAGGTGTATTTT.

The J gene is TRBJ1-5, the V gene TRBV27; 7 bases are shared with TRBD1. CDR3 size: 13 residues. Germline lookup yields CDR1 MNHEY and CDR2 SMNVEV (reference sequence). V was pared by 6 bases and J by 7 bases, with 6 bases of the junction left unmatched. The CDR3, as DNA: TGTGCCAGCAGCCCGACAGGGCCGCAGCCCCAGCATTTT. Translating it yields CASSPTGPQPQHF.

The chain combines TRBV6-5 with TRBJ2-7; D is undetermined. V shed 6 bases and J shed 2 bases, with 17 bases lying between them. The CDR3 has 15 residues. Germline V CDR1 and CDR2: MNHEY, SVGAGI. The CDR3 sequence is CASSVQIPKAYEQYF. CDR3 bases: TGTGCCAGCAGCGTTCAGATACCAAAGGCCTACGAGCAGTACTTC.

This clone occurred a few times. J is TRBJ2-1 and V is TRBV7-9, with 7 bases that match TRBD2. V was pared by 4 bases and J by 6 bases, with 12 bases of the junction left unmatched. The CDR3 runs 16 residues. Per the germline V gene, CDR1 is SEHNR and CDR2 is FQNEAQ (reference sequence). This CDR3 reads CASSSPMGGSGNEQFF. The CDR3 DNA sequence: TGTGCCAGCAGCTCCCCCATGGGGGGGTCTGGCAATGAGCAGTTCTTC.

The genes are TRBV2 and TRBJ2-6; 10 bases agree with TRBD2. Germline CDR1 is SNHLY and CDR2 is FYNNEI. V shed 3 bases, J shed 3 bases, and the junction held 5 bases outside the gene matches. The CDR3 is made up of 17 amino acids. The CDR3 DNA reads TGTGCCAGCAGTGACGGGCTAGCGGGAGTTGGGGCCAACGTCCTGACTTTC. The encoded protein is CASSDGLAGVGANVLTF.

This clone was seen a handful of times. The genes are TRBV4-1 and TRBJ2-1; the D is unclear. V lost 3 bases, J lost 0 bases, and 12 bases lay in between. The CDR3 loop spans 16 amino acids. Per germline, CDR1 MGHRA and CDR2 YSYEKL. CDR3 nucleotide sequence: TGCGCCAGCAGCCATGACACCGGGCGCTCCTACAATGAGCAGTTCTTC. The encoded protein is CASSHDTGRSYNEQFF.

V and J are TRBV19 and TRBJ2-7, with a weak D call TRBD1 (5 bases). This CDR3 has 11 amino acids. Trimming cost V 10 bases and J 2 bases, with 9 bases left between them. CDR1 and CDR2 from the germline V gene are LNHDA and SQIVND (reference sequence). The CDR3 spells CATRTPYEQYF. CDR3 sequence (DNA): TGTGCCACCAGGACACCCTACGAGCAGTACTTC. Filled out from reference TRBV19 and TRBJ2-7, the complete variable domain reads DGGITQSPKYLFRKEGQNVTLSCEQNLNHDAMYWYRQDPGQGLRLIYYSQIVNDFQKGDIAEGYSVSREKKESFPLTVTSAQKNPTAFYLCATRTPYEQYFGPGTRLTVT.